Presented here are 30 T cell receptor beta chains from one specimen sequenced in a study of T cell repertoires in ileal Crohn's disease (dated by TCRdb to about 2019). Receptors were amplified or captured by the immunoSEQ multiplex PCR assay. This is the immuneACCESS table as TCRdb keeps it, with only in-frame sequences that have V and J called. A part of the clones is gone; compared with another copy, unresolved V genes explain less than half, and the rest is unexplained. This sample gives approximately 19,000 clones in total; over 60% of them show up just once. The ten largest account for roughly 4% of the sample. In light of the paper, this sample's time point label describes: neoterminal ileum biopsy at postoperative endoscopy, about 6 months after surgery. The sample consisted of ileal tissue. The receptors derive from an adult with Crohn's disease.

Concerning this clone: A read error may account for a junction end that differs from germline. V is TRBV7-7 and J is TRBJ2-1; D possibly corresponds to TRBD2 (6 bases). Germline V lookup: CDR1 SSHAT, CDR2 FNYEAQ (reference sequence). CDR3 length: 17 amino acids. This CDR3 reads CASSLRVGLAPIHEQFF. The CDR3 DNA follows: TGTGCTAGCAGCTTAAGGGTGGGTCTAGCGCCAATTCATGAGCAGTTCTTC.

V and J are TRBV5-4 and TRBJ1-2; 7 bases fit TRBD1. Germline loops: CDR1 SGHNT, CDR2 YYREEE (reference sequence). The CDR3 is 13 amino acids. V was clipped by 0 bases and J by 8 bases; unmatched bases: 4. CDR3 loop: CASSLARGDGYTF. As DNA, the CDR3 is TGTGCCAGCAGCTTGGCCAGGGGGGACGGCTACACCTTC.

V is TRBV6-1 and J is TRBJ1-2; 9 nucleotides agree with TRBD1. J was trimmed by 5 bases and V by 0 bases; bases with no gene match: 7. The CDR3 is 16 residues long. Germline V gene lookup returns CDR1 MNHNS and CDR2 SASEGT. The CDR3 DNA reads TGTGCCAGCAGTGAAGCGCGGACAGGGGACTTTTATGGCTACACCTTC. Its protein product is CASSEARTGDFYGYTF.

The genes are TRBV18 and TRBJ1-1; TRBD1 matches at 11 bases. Germline CDR1 reads KGHSH; CDR2 reads LQKENI. V gave up 5 bases and J gave up 5 bases; unmatched junction bases: 7. The length of the CDR3 is 15 residues. The CDR3 is CASSAAGTGGTEAFF. CDR3 DNA sequence: TGTGCCAGCTCAGCGGCCGGGACAGGGGGGACTGAAGCTTTCTTT. Full variable domain (missing parts from reference TRBV18 and TRBJ1-1): NAGVMQNPRHLVRRRGQEARLRCSPMKGHSHVYWYRQLPEEGLKFMVYLQKENIIDESGMPKERFSAEFPKEGPSILRIQQVVRGDSAAYFCASSAAGTGGTEAFFGQGTRLTVV.

This sequence joins TRBV7-2 and TRBJ1-4; the D is unclear. The V gene's germline CDR1 is SGHTA and CDR2 FQGNSA. The CDR3 covers 15 residues. The V end was cut by 2 bases, the J end by 4 bases, with 11 bases between. The CDR3 is CASSLYSGINEKLFF. DNA of the CDR3: TGTGCCAGCAGCTTATACTCCGGGATTAATGAAAAACTGTTTTTT.

In its sample, this clone was seen a few times. The chain employs TRBV29-1 and TRBJ2-5, with 8 bases identical to TRBD2. V trimming: 8 bases; J trimming: 5 bases; junction bases outside the gene matches: 10. Germline V gene sequence: CDR1 SQVTM, CDR2 ANQGSEA. CDR3 length equals 13 residues. The CDR3 region is CSLGGGGYETQYF. The CDR3 nucleotides are TGCAGCTTGGGCGGCGGGGGGTATGAGACCCAGTACTTC.

CDR3 DNA sequence: TGTGCCTGGAGTGAAACCAGAAACTATGGCTACACCTTC. Translated: CAWSETRNYGYTF. This rearrangement joins TRBV30 to TRBJ1-2; D is ambiguous. The CDR3 loop spans 13 amino acids. Germline values: CDR1 GTSNPN, CDR2 SVGIG (reference sequence). Trimming pared 1 base from V and 2 bases from J, leaving 8 bases between.

The chain employs TRBV30 and TRBJ2-4; TRBD1 agrees at 8 bases. This CDR3 has 14 amino acids. The V gene end was trimmed by 2 bases and the J gene end by 6 bases; junction bases not matched to a gene: 6. Germline CDR1 reads GTSNPN; CDR2 reads SVGIG (reference sequence). CDR3 loop: CAWSWGDRSNIQYF. The DNA of the CDR3 is TGTGCCTGGAGTTGGGGGGACAGGTCAAACATTCAGTACTTC.

This clone has only a few counts. The chain has TRBV25-1 and TRBJ1-2; TRBD1 matches at 10 bases. V shed 4 bases and J 6 bases; nucleotides not matched to a gene: 5. Germline V gene data show CDR1 as MGHDK and CDR2 as SYGVNS. The CDR3 has 14 residues. CDR3 in amino acids: CASSGGTGAHGYTF. The CDR3 DNA reads TGTGCCAGCAGTGGGGGGACAGGGGCCCATGGCTACACCTTC.

This chain connects TRBV5-4 to TRBJ2-3; TRBD2 matches 12 bases. The CDR3 contains 16 residues. With 0 bases clipped from V and 5 bases from J, the junction kept 4 bases outside the gene matches. Germline V gene lookup returns CDR1 SGHNT and CDR2 YYREEE (reference sequence). CDR3 DNA sequence: TGTGCCAGCAGCTTGGGACTAGCGGGAGTTGAAGATACGCAGTATTTT. It yields the protein CASSLGLAGVEDTQYF.

This sequence joins TRBV5-4 and TRBJ2-2, with 10 bases lining up with TRBD2. The ends lost 4 bases at V and 2 bases at J; junction bases unmatched: 2. Germline lookup yields CDR1 SGHNT and CDR2 YYREEE (reference sequence). The CDR3 runs 15 residues. CDR3 DNA sequence: TGTGCCAGCAGCATAGCGGGGGGAAACACCGGGGAGCTGTTTTTT. Its translation is CASSIAGGNTGELFF. The variable domain in full, completed from reference TRBV5-4 and TRBJ2-2, reads ETGVTQSPTHLIKTRGQQVTLRCSSQSGHNTVSWYQQALGQGPQFIFQYYREEENGRGNFPPRFSGLQFPNYSSELNVNALELDDSALYLCASSIAGGNTGELFFGEGSRLTVL.

The chain has TRBV29-1 and TRBJ2-3; 9 bases align to TRBD2. The CDR3 is made up of 15 amino acids. Germline V gene data show CDR1 as SQVTM and CDR2 as ANQGSEA. Trimming at V came to 4 bases and at J to 3 bases, leaving 8 bases not matched to a gene. CDR3 protein: CSVGNSGSSTDTQYF. The CDR3 nucleotides are TGCAGCGTTGGTAATAGCGGGAGTTCAACAGATACGCAGTATTTT.

The chain uses TRBV7-8 and TRBJ2-2, with D tentatively TRBD2 (7 bases). The germline V gene encodes CDR1 SGHVS and CDR2 FQNEAQ. V was clipped by 11 bases and J by 4 bases, with 17 bases between them. The length of the CDR3 is 14 residues. DNA of the CDR3: TGTGCCTGGGGGGGCCAGGTAGTCACCGGGGAGCTGTTTTTT. This encodes CAWGGQVVTGELFF. Together with reference TRBV7-8 and TRBJ2-2, the CDR3 gives the full variable domain: GAGVSQSPRYKVAKRGQDVALRCDPISGHVSLFWYQQALGQGPEFLTYFQNEAQLDKSGLPSDRFFAERPEGSVSTLKIQRTQQEDSAVYLCAWGGQVVTGELFFGEGSRLTVL.

This chain joins TRBV5-3 and TRBJ1-1; D perhaps matches TRBD1 (6 bases). TRBV5-3 is placed among ORFs of uncertain function. V was trimmed by 4 bases and J by 2 bases, leaving 18 bases between them. This CDR3 has 16 residues. The CDR3 region has the DNA TGTGCCAGAAGCCCGATCTGGGGGGGCCGAAACACTGAAGCTTTCTTT. Translated: CARSPIWGGRNTEAFF.

This clone turned up a few times. This chain uses TRBV5-1 with TRBJ2-3, with D perhaps matching TRBD2 (5 bases). Per the germline V gene, CDR1 is SGHRS and CDR2 is YFSETQ. The CDR3 covers 14 residues. V was trimmed by 4 bases and J by 3 bases, leaving 12 bases between them. CDR3 coding DNA: TGCGCCAGCAGCCTGAGCCGGGAAACAGATACGCAGTATTTT. Translation gives CASSLSRETDTQYF. Supplemented by reference TRBV5-1 and TRBJ2-3, the full variable domain reads KAGVTQTPRYLIKTRGQQVTLSCSPISGHRSVSWYQQTPGQGLQFLFEYFSETQRNKGNFPGRFSGRQFSNSRSEMNVSTLELGDSALYLCASSLSRETDTQYFGPGTRLTVL.

This chain connects TRBV5-4 to TRBJ1-1; 7 bases map to TRBD1. Germline V gene sequence: CDR1 SGHNT, CDR2 YYREEE (reference sequence). Losses at the gene ends were 4 bases for V and 4 bases for J; bases not matched to a gene: 10. This CDR3 is built from 15 residues. CDR3 nucleotide sequence: TGTGCCAGCAGCCCATATCAGGGGGTTAGCACTGAAGCTTTCTTT. Translating it yields CASSPYQGVSTEAFF.

This clone was detected a few times. V is TRBV7-2 and J is TRBJ1-2, with D perhaps matching TRBD1 (6 bases). The CDR3 totals 14 residues. Germline values: CDR1 SGHTA, CDR2 FQGNSA. The V end lost 4 bases, the J end lost 7 bases, and 16 bases lay between the germline ends. The CDR3 loop reads CASSSTGTPIGYTF. CDR3 sequence (DNA): TGTGCCAGCAGCTCGACCGGGACACCGATTGGCTACACCTTC.

The V call is TRBV29-1, the J call TRBJ1-1; D is uncertain. Germline CDR1 and CDR2: SQVTM and ANQGSEA. This CDR3 has 13 residues. V was pared by 2 bases and J by 2 bases, with 9 bases between. This CDR3 reads CSVERAGNTEAFF. Written as DNA, the CDR3 is TGCAGCGTTGAAAGGGCGGGAAACACTGAAGCTTTCTTT. Full variable domain (remainder filled in from reference TRBV29-1 and TRBJ1-1): SAVISQKPSRDICQRGTSLTIQCQVDSQVTMMFWYRQQPGQSLTLIATANQGSEATYESGFVIDKFPISRPNLTFSTLTVSNMSPEDSSIYLCSVERAGNTEAFFGQGTRLTVV.

CDR3 sequence reads: CASSYGGLASDTQYF. The CDR3 DNA follows: TGTGCCAGCAGTTACGGGGGACTAGCCTCAGATACGCAGTATTTT. The chain is built from TRBV6-6 and TRBJ2-3; TRBD2 matches 9 bases. Per germline, CDR1 MNHNY and CDR2 SVGAGI (reference sequence). There are 15 residues in the CDR3. With V trimmed by 2 bases and J by 4 bases, 4 bases remained unmatched.

This chain uses TRBV9 with TRBJ2-3; 8 bases are shared with TRBD2. This CDR3 is built from 16 residues. Germline assignment: CDR1 SGDLS and CDR2 YYNGEE. V trimming: 0 bases; J trimming: 2 bases; junction bases outside the gene matches: 5. CDR3 loop: CASSVVGGGTTDTQYF. In DNA form, the CDR3 reads TGTGCCAGCAGCGTAGTAGGCGGGGGGACCACAGATACGCAGTATTTT.

V and J are TRBV19 and TRBJ1-4, with D uncertain. Trimming cost V 4 bases and J 0 bases, with 9 bases left between them. The length of the CDR3 is 15 residues. The germline gives CDR1 LNHDA, CDR2 SQIVND (reference sequence). The DNA for the CDR3 is TGTGCCAGTAGTAAAAACGGTGCAACTAATGAAAAACTGTTTTTT. Translation gives CASSKNGATNEKLFF.

The chain carries TRBV6-6 and TRBJ2-7; 11 bases map to TRBD2. V lost 4 bases, J lost 2 bases, and 7 bases stayed unmatched. There are 16 residues in the CDR3. The germline CDR1 and CDR2 sequences are MNHNY and SVGAGI (reference sequence). The CDR3 reads CASSSPLAGAPYEQYF. The CDR3 coding sequence is TGTGCCAGCAGTTCCCCACTAGCGGGAGCTCCCTACGAGCAGTACTTC.

The genes are TRBV29-1 and TRBJ1-1; perhaps TRBD1 as D (6 bases). The germline V gene encodes CDR1 SQVTM and CDR2 ANQGSEA. The CDR3 is made up of 12 amino acids. Trimming removed 6 bases at V and 8 bases at J, with 16 bases between. The CDR3 loop reads CSVRGGGIEAFF. The CDR3 DNA reads TGCAGCGTCCGAGGGGGGGGGATAGAAGCTTTCTTT.

This chain joins TRBV5-1 and TRBJ1-1, with 7 bases aligning to TRBD1. Germline CDR1 and CDR2: SGHRS and YFSETQ. The trim removed 5 bases at V and 2 bases at J, leaving 6 bases unmatched. The CDR3 consists of 14 residues. The CDR3 DNA is TGCGCCAGCAGACCGACAGGGCCCAACACTGAAGCTTTCTTT. Its translation: CASRPTGPNTEAFF.

The chain couples TRBV29-1 to TRBJ2-7; 8 bases are a match to TRBD1. This CDR3 is built from 13 residues. Germline loops: CDR1 SQVTM, CDR2 ANQGSEA. J gave up 2 bases and V 4 bases, and 4 bases lay outside the gene matches. CDR3 residues: CSVARGQAYEQYF. As DNA, the CDR3 is TGCAGCGTTGCCAGGGGACAGGCCTACGAGCAGTACTTC.

The gene calls are TRBV4-1 and TRBJ2-7; 8 bases line up with TRBD2. Looked up from germline, CDR1 is MGHRA and CDR2 is YSYEKL. The V segment lost 3 bases and the J segment 0 bases; nucleotides outside the gene matches: 7. This CDR3 contains 16 residues. This CDR3 is CASSHGGGRSSYEQYF. The DNA for the CDR3 is TGCGCCAGCAGCCATGGAGGCGGGAGGTCCTCCTACGAGCAGTACTTC.

The V call is TRBV5-4, the J call TRBJ2-3; 12 nucleotides agree with TRBD2. This CDR3 region has 19 residues. J was trimmed by 1 base and V by 0 bases; bases with no gene match: 9. The germline V gene encodes CDR1 SGHNT and CDR2 YYREEE (reference sequence). The CDR3: CASSLGPRLAGGGTDTQYF. The CDR3 nucleotides are TGTGCCAGCAGCTTGGGTCCCCGCCTAGCGGGGGGGGGCACAGATACGCAGTATTTT.

The rearrangement links TRBV7-9 to TRBJ2-3, with a tentative D call TRBD1 (5 bases). With 2 bases removed from V and 2 bases from J, the gap between germline ends came to 8 bases. This CDR3 comprises 14 residues. Germline V gives CDR1 SEHNR, CDR2 FQNEAQ (reference sequence). The chain's CDR3 is CASSLWTNTDTQYF. The DNA of the CDR3 is TGTGCCAGCAGCTTATGGACAAACACAGATACGCAGTATTTT.

J is TRBJ2-7 and V is TRBV5-1; D gene unclear. V lost 0 bases and J 0 bases, leaving 10 bases between the germline ends. The CDR3 is 15 residues long. Looked up from germline, CDR1 is SGHRS and CDR2 is YFSETQ. CDR3 sequence (DNA): TGCGCCAGCAGCTTGGCCAGTCCCCTCTCCTACGAGCAGTACTTC. Translation: CASSLASPLSYEQYF. Full variable domain (remainder filled in from reference TRBV5-1 and TRBJ2-7): KAGVTQTPRYLIKTRGQQVTLSCSPISGHRSVSWYQQTPGQGLQFLFEYFSETQRNKGNFPGRFSGRQFSNSRSEMNVSTLELGDSALYLCASSLASPLSYEQYFGPGTRLTVT.

This clone was seen once. The CDR3 coding sequence is TGTGCCAGCAGCTTGGGACTAGCGGGGGGTACCGGGGAGCTGTTTTTT. It encodes CASSLGLAGGTGELFF. The rearrangement joins TRBV5-6 to TRBJ2-2, with 13 bases fitting TRBD2. V trimming: 0 bases; J trimming: 5 bases; junction bases outside the gene matches: 1. Germline V gene sequence: CDR1 SGHDT, CDR2 YYEEEE. This CDR3 has 16 amino acids.